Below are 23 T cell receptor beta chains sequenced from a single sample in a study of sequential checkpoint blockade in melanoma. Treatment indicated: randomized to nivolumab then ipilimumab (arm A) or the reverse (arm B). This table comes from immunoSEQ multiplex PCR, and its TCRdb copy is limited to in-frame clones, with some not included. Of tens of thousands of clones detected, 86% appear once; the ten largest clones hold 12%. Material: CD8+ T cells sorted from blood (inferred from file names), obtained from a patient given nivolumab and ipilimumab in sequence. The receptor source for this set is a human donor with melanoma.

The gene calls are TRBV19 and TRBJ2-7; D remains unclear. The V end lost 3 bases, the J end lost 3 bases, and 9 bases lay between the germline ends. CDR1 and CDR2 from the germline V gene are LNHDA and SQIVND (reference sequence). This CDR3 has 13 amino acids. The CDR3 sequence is CASSISVVYEQYF. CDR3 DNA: TGTGCCAGTAGTATTTCGGTGGTCTACGAGCAGTACTTC.

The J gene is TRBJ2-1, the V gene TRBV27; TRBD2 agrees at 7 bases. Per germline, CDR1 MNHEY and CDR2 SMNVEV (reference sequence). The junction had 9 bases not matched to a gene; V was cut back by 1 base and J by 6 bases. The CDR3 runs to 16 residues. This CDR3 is CASSLWGGRIGNEQFF. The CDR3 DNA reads TGTGCCAGCAGTTTATGGGGCGGGAGAATTGGCAATGAGCAGTTCTTC.

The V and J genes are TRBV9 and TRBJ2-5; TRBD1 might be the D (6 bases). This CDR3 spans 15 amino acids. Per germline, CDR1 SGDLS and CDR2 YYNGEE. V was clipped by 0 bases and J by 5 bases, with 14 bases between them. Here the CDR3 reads CASSVGGTQGETQYF. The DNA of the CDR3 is TGTGCCAGCAGCGTAGGGGGCACCCAGGGGGAGACCCAGTACTTC. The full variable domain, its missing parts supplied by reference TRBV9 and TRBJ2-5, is DSGVTQTPKHLITATGQRVTLRCSPRSGDLSVYWYQQSLDQGLQFLIQYYNGEERAKGNILERFSAQQFPDLHSELNLSSLELGDSALYFCASSVGGTQGETQYFGPGTRLLVL.

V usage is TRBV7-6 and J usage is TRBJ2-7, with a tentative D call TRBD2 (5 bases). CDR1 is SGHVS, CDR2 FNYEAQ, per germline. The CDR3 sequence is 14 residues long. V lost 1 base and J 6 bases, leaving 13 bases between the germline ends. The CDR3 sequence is CASSLGTLDREQYF. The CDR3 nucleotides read TGTGCCAGCAGCTTAGGGACTTTGGACCGCGAGCAGTACTTC.

CDR3 in DNA: TGTGCCAGCAGCGCCGGACTAGCACTAGATACGCAGTATTTT. This codes for CASSAGLALDTQYF. The chain employs TRBV5-4 and TRBJ2-3; 8 bases map to TRBD2. This CDR3 comprises 14 residues. CDR1 SGHNT and CDR2 YYREEE come from the germline V gene (reference sequence). The trim removed 4 bases at V and 5 bases at J, leaving 6 bases unmatched.

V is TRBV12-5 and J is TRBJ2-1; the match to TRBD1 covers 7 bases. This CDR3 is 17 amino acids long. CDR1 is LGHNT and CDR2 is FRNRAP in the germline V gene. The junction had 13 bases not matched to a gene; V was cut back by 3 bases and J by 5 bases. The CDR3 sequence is CASGFLLEGAYHNEQFF. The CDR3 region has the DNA TGTGCTAGTGGTTTCCTTCTCGAGGGGGCGTATCACAATGAGCAGTTCTTC.

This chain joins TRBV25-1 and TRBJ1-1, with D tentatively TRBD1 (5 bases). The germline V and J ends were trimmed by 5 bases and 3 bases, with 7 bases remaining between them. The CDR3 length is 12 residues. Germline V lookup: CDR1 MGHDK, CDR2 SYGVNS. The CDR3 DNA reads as TGTGCCAGCAGTTGGGGGGACACTGAAGCTTTCTTT. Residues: CASSWGDTEAFF.

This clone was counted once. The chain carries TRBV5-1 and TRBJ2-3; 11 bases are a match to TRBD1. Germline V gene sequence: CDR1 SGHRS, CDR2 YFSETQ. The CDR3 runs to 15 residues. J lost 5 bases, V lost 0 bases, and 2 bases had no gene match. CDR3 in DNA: TGCGCCAGCAGCTTGGGGACAGGGGGCCAAGATACGCAGTATTTT. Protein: CASSLGTGGQDTQYF.

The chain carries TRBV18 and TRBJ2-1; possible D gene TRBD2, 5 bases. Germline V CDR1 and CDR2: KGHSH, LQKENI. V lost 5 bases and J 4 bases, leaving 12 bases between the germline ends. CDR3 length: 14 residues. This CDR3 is CASSTGIGYNEQFF. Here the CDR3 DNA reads TGTGCCAGCTCAACCGGGATAGGGTACAATGAGCAGTTCTTC.

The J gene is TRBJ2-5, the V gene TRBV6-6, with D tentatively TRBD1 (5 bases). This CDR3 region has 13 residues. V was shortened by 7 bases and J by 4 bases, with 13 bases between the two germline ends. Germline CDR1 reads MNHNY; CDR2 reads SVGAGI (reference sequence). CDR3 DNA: TGTGCCAGCATCCAGGGTTTCGGAGAGACCCAGTACTTC. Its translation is CASIQGFGETQYF.

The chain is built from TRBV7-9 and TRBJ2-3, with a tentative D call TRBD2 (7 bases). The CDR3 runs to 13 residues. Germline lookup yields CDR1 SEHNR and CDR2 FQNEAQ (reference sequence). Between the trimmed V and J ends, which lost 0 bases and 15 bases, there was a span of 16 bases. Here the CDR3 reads CASSLAAGAPNYF. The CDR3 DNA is TGTGCCAGCAGCTTAGCTGCGGGGGCCCCTAATTATTTT.

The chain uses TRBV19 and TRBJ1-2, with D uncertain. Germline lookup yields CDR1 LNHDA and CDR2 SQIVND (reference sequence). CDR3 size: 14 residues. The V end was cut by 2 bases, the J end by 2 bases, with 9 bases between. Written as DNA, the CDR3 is TGTGCCAGTAGTATAACTTCCCTGAACTATGGCTACACCTTC. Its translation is CASSITSLNYGYTF.

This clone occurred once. DNA of the CDR3: TGTGCCACCAGCCGCAGGGGGCCGCCCTTCTCTGGAAACACCATATATTTT. Residues: CATSRRGPPFSGNTIYF. The rearrangement uses TRBV15 and TRBJ1-3; 8 bases align to TRBD1. The junction had 9 bases not matched to a gene; V was cut back by 5 bases and J by 0 bases. Germline lookup yields CDR1 LNHNV and CDR2 YYDKDF (reference sequence). The CDR3 loop spans 17 amino acids.

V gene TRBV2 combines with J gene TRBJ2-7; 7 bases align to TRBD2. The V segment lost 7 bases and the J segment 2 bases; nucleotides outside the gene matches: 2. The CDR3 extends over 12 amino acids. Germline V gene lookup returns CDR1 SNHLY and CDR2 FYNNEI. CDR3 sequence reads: CASNREAYEQYV. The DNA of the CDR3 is TGTGCCAGCAACCGGGAGGCCTACGAGCAGTACGTC.

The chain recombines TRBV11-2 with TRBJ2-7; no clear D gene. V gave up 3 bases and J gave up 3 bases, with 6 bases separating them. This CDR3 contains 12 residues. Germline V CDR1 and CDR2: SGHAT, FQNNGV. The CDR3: CASSLGSYEQYV. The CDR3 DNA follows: TGTGCCAGCAGCTTGGGCAGCTACGAGCAGTACGTC.

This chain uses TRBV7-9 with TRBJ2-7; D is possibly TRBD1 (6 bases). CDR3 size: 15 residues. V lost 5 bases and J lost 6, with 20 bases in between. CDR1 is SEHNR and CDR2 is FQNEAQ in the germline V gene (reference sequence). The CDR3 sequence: CASSPREGVGVEQYF. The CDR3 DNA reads TGTGCCAGCAGCCCGCGAGAGGGGGTCGGAGTCGAGCAGTACTTC.

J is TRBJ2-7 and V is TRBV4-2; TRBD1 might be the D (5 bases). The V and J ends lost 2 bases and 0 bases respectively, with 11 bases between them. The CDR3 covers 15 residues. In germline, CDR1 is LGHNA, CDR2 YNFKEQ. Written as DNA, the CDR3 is TGTGCCAGCAGCCAAACCCTGACAGTCTCCTACGAGCAGTACTTC. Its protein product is CASSQTLTVSYEQYF.

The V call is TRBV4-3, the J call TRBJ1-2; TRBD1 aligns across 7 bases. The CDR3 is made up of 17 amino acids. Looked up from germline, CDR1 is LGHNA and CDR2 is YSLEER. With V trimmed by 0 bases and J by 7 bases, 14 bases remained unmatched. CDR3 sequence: CASSQDRINTGDSGYTF. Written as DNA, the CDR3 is TGCGCCAGCAGCCAAGATAGAATCAACACAGGGGACAGTGGCTACACCTTC.

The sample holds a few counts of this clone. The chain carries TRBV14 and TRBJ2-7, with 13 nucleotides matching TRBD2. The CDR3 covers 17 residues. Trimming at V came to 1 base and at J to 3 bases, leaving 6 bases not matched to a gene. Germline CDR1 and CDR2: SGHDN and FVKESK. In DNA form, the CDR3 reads TGTGCCAGCAGCCAAGCGCCGGGACTAGCGGGATACTACGAGCAGTACTTC. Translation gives CASSQAPGLAGYYEQYF.

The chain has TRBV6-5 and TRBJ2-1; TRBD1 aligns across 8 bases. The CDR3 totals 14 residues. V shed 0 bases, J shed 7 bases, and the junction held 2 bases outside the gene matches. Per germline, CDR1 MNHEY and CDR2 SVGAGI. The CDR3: CASSYSDRGNEQFF. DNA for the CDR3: TGTGCCAGCAGTTACTCTGACAGGGGTAATGAGCAGTTCTTC.

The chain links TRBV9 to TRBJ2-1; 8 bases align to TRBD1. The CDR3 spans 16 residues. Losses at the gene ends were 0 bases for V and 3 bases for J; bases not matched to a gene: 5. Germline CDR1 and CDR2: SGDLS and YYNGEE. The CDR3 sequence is CASSVEGQVGYNEQFF. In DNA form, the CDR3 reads TGTGCCAGCAGCGTAGAGGGACAGGTGGGCTACAATGAGCAGTTCTTC. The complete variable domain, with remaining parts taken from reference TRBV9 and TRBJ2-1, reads DSGVTQTPKHLITATGQRVTLRCSPRSGDLSVYWYQQSLDQGLQFLIQYYNGEERAKGNILERFSAQQFPDLHSELNLSSLELGDSALYFCASSVEGQVGYNEQFFGPGTRLTVL.

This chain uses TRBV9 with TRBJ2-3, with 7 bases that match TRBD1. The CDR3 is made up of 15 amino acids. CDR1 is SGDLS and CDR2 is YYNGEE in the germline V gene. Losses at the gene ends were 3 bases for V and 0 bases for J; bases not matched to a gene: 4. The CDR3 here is CASSADRVSTDTQYF. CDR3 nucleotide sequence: TGTGCCAGCAGCGCCGACAGGGTTAGCACAGATACGCAGTATTTT.

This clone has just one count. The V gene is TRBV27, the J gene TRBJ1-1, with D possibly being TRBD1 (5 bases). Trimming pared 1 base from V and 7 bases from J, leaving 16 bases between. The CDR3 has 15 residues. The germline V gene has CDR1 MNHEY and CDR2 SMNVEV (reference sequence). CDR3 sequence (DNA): TGTGCCAGCAGTTTATTTAGTGGGGCCAGGGTTGAAGCTTTCTTT. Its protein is CASSLFSGARVEAFF.